These 6 T cell receptor beta chains originate from one sample sequenced in a study of T cell responses to AZD1222 COVID-19 vaccine. Only in-frame clones appear in the TCRdb table, and some are missing; sequencing was by immunoSEQ multiplex PCR. This table holds about 130,000 clones, roughly 89% found once. The sample was peripheral blood, taken on day 0 of AZD1222 vaccination. These receptors were obtained from an adult in good health.

In regard to this clone: One junction end disagrees with the germline gene, perhaps due to a read error. The V call is TRBV10-3, the J call TRBJ2-1; D is uncertain. Looked up from germline, CDR1 is ENHRY and CDR2 is SYGVKD. This CDR3 is built from 11 residues. CDR3 DNA: TGTGCCATCAGTGAGGACCTAGGCCAGGTCTTC. It translates to CAISEDLGQVF.

V and J are TRBV7-2 and TRBJ1-1; 8 bases are a match to TRBD1. V was clipped by 3 bases and J by 11 bases; unmatched bases: 14. The germline V gene has CDR1 SGHTA and CDR2 FQGNSA. The CDR3 has 15 amino acids. In DNA form, the CDR3 reads TGTGCCAGCAGCTTCGTTACGGACAGGGCTAGTCGGGCTTTCTTT. It yields the protein CASSFVTDRASRAFF.

The chain combines TRBV6-2 or TRBV6-3 with TRBJ1-4; the D is unclear. Trimming pared 5 bases from V and 14 bases from J, leaving 15 bases between. This CDR3 spans 12 amino acids. Looked up from germline, CDR1 is MNHEY and CDR2 is SVGEGT. Written as DNA, the CDR3 is TGTGCCAGCAGTCGCCCGAAAAACGGGCTGTTTTTT. It is translated as CASSRPKNGLFF.

The CDR3 DNA reads as TGTGCCAGCAGCCGGGACGGAACTAGCACAGATACGCAGTATTTT. Protein: CASSRDGTSTDTQYF. The chain is built from TRBV2 and TRBJ2-3; D possibly uses TRBD1 or TRBD2 (5 bases each). Trimming stripped 6 bases from V and 0 bases from J, with 13 bases between. The CDR3 sequence is 15 residues long. Germline CDR1 reads SNHLY; CDR2 reads FYNNEI.

The chain is built from TRBV5-5 and TRBJ1-5; D perhaps matches TRBD1 (5 bases). V was trimmed by 0 bases and J by 6 bases, leaving 10 bases between them. The CDR3 consists of 14 residues. Germline-derived CDR1 and CDR2 are SGHKS and YYEKEE (reference sequence). CDR3 sequence (DNA): TGTGCCAGCAGCTTGGACGGGGCTTTTCAGCCCCAGCATTTT. As protein: CASSLDGAFQPQHF. The full variable domain, its missing parts supplied by reference TRBV5-5 and TRBJ1-5, is DAGVTQSPTHLIKTRGQQVTLRCSPISGHKSVSWYQQVLGQGPQFIFQYYEKEERGRGNFPDRFSARQFPNYSSELNVNALLLGDSALYLCASSLDGAFQPQHFGDGTRLSIL.

V usage is TRBV28 and J usage is TRBJ1-2; D may be TRBD1 (6 bases). CDR1 and CDR2 from the germline V gene are MDHEN and SYDVKM. V was clipped by 4 bases and J by 7 bases, with 10 bases between them. CDR3 length: 12 residues. The CDR3 here is CASSYRTVGYTF. In DNA, the CDR3 is TGTGCCAGCAGTTACCGGACAGTTGGCTACACCTTC.